This T cell receptor beta chain was recovered during a study of control samples from healthy donors and cancer patients. The CDR3 has 15 residues. The germline CDR1 and CDR2 sequences are SGDLS and YYNGEE. The V gene lost 0 bases and the J gene lost 0 bases, with 7 bases spanning the gap. The assay was immunoSEQ multiplex PCR, and TCRdb's table has in-frame clones only and misses some. The sample includes more than 110,000 clones, about 88% seen only once; the top ten take around 10%. As for this clone: Other nucleotide sequences from this sample produce the same CDR3.

The origin of this receptor is a woman in her 30s in good health. Sequences were obtained from blood. The chain links TRBV9 to TRBJ1-3; D unresolved. CDR3 in amino acids: CASSVEASSGNTIYF. Here the CDR3 DNA reads TGTGCCAGCAGCGTAGAGGCAAGCTCTGGAAACACCATATATTTT.